The entry that follows covers one TCR beta chain sequence. This specimen belongs to a study of shared clonotypes between healthy human individuals. Study overall: Donor ages ranged 18 to 49 years: a couple of women, a few men.

Germline-derived CDR1 and CDR2 are SGHNT and YYREEE (reference sequence). The length of the CDR3 is 15 residues. V lost 7 bases and J lost 5; bases outside the gene matches: 14. Using immunoSEQ multiplex PCR, the repertoire was profiled, and TCRdb retains in-frame clones only, with some absent. The sample has 2 million to 3 million clones, 90% to 95% seen once. The chain uses TRBV5-4 and TRBJ2-5, with 7 positions matching TRBD2. Sequences were obtained from naive CD4+ T cells sorted from blood. The sample's subset: CD45RA+ positively selected. The receptor was isolated from a man between 18 and 35 years old in good health. CDR3 sequence: CASSRDGGGSETQYF. As DNA, the CDR3 is TGTGCCAGCTCACGAGATGGGGGGGGGTCGGAGACCCAGTACTTC. Together with reference TRBV5-4 and TRBJ2-5, the CDR3 gives the full variable domain: ETGVTQSPTHLIKTRGQQVTLRCSSQSGHNTVSWYQQALGQGPQFIFQYYREEENGRGNFPPRFSGLQFPNYSSELNVNALELDDSALYLCASSRDGGGSETQYFGPGTRLLVL.